This entry lists 27 T cell receptor beta chains sequenced from one sample in a study of blood T cell repertoires in COVID-19. Libraries were prepared by immunoSEQ multiplex PCR; TCRdb keeps only in-frame clonotypes and omits some of them. Of about 15,000 clones in the sample, approximately 83% were seen once. The sequenced sample consisted of peripheral blood. The receptors were gathered from a man aged 70-80 years in a cohort sampled during active COVID-19.

The rearrangement links TRBV19 to TRBJ2-7; no reliable D call. The V end was cut by 6 bases, the J end by 3 bases, with 12 bases between. CDR1 and CDR2 from the germline V gene are LNHDA and SQIVND (reference sequence). The CDR3 is 13 amino acids. The CDR3, as DNA: TGTGCCAGTAGCGAAAACTTTAACTACGAGCAGTACTTC. Translated: CASSENFNYEQYF.

The chain recombines TRBV30 with TRBJ1-2, with D perhaps TRBD1 (5 bases). The length of the CDR3 is 11 residues. The V end was cut by 2 bases, the J end by 8 bases, with 9 bases between. Germline V gene sequence: CDR1 GTSNPN, CDR2 SVGIG (reference sequence). CDR3 in amino acids: CAWSPGGGYTF. CDR3 DNA sequence: TGTGCCTGGAGTCCTGGGGGGGGCTACACCTTC.

The V and J genes are TRBV27 and TRBJ2-7, with 11 bases lining up with TRBD2. Germline V gene lookup returns CDR1 MNHEY and CDR2 SMNVEV (reference sequence). The junction had 5 bases not matched to a gene; V was cut back by 7 bases and J by 3 bases. The CDR3 is 14 amino acids. The CDR3 bases are TGTGCCAGCACCACTAGCGGGAGTATCTACGAGCAGTACTTC. Translation gives CASTTSGSIYEQYF.

The chain uses TRBV7-6 and TRBJ2-3; 9 bases agree with TRBD1. The CDR3 consists of 16 residues. The germline V gene encodes CDR1 SGHVS and CDR2 FNYEAQ. The V and J ends lost 4 bases and 1 base, in that order; junction bases with no gene match: 6. The CDR3 DNA reads as TGTGCCAGCAGCTACCGGAGGACAGGGGGCACAGATACGCAGTATTTT. This encodes CASSYRRTGGTDTQYF. The variable domain in full, with the rest retrieved from reference TRBV7-6 and TRBJ2-3, is GAGVSQSPRYKVTKRGQDVALRCDPISGHVSLYWYRQALGQGPEFLTYFNYEAQQDKSGLPNDRFSAERPEGSISTLTIQRTEQRDSAMYRCASSYRRTGGTDTQYFGPGTRLTVL.

V and J are TRBV19 and TRBJ2-2; 7 bases map to TRBD1. Germline loops: CDR1 LNHDA, CDR2 SQIVND (reference sequence). The trim removed 7 bases at V and 4 bases at J, leaving 9 bases unmatched. The CDR3 has 15 residues. The CDR3, as DNA: TGTGCCAGTACCCGGGCAGGGGGAGTCACCGGGGAGCTGTTTTTT. It specifies CASTRAGGVTGELFF.

In the case of this clone: One end of the junction is discordant with germline, which a read error may explain. The chain is built from TRBV7-7 and TRBJ2-7; possible D gene TRBD1, 6 bases. Per the germline V gene, CDR1 is SSHAT and CDR2 is FNYEAQ (reference sequence). This CDR3 has 14 residues. The CDR3: CASSLGKQGYEQYF. The CDR3 DNA sequence: TGTGCTAGCAGCTTAGGTAAACAGGGATACGAGCAGTACTTC.

In this sample, this clone turned up once. The junction departs from the called germline gene at one end, perhaps through a read error. The chain links TRBV7-7 to TRBJ2-3; the D gene is possibly TRBD1 (6 bases). The CDR3 has 15 amino acids. Germline CDR1 SSHAT, CDR2 FNYEAQ (reference sequence). The CDR3 here is CASSLPPGQPDTQYF. Written as DNA, the CDR3 is TGTGCTAGCAGCTTACCCCCCGGACAGCCCGATACGCAGTATTTT.

The rearrangement links TRBV10-3 to TRBJ2-7, with 7 bases aligning to TRBD2. The germline V gene encodes CDR1 ENHRY and CDR2 SYGVKD. V lost 5 bases and J lost 9; bases outside the gene matches: 19. CDR3 length equals 16 residues. CDR3 region: CAISPQSTPRGFGQYF. In nucleotides, the CDR3 is TGTGCCATCAGTCCTCAGTCCACCCCGCGGGGGTTCGGGCAGTACTTC.

The V gene is TRBV7-2, the J gene TRBJ2-7; 10 bases line up with TRBD2. Germline trimming cut 7 bases from V and 0 bases from J; bases unmatched to any gene: 6. The germline V gene encodes CDR1 SGHTA and CDR2 FQGNSA. The CDR3 is made up of 15 amino acids. This CDR3 is CASKKGLANSYEQYF. In nucleotides, the CDR3 is TGTGCCAGCAAAAAGGGACTAGCGAACTCCTACGAGCAGTACTTC.

The chain combines TRBV28 with TRBJ2-7, with 8 nucleotides matching TRBD1. The CDR3 consists of 14 residues. Per the germline V gene, CDR1 is MDHEN and CDR2 is SYDVKM. The junction had 5 bases not matched to a gene; V was cut back by 2 bases and J by 5 bases. The CDR3 here is CASSLRQGRDEQYF. The CDR3 region has the DNA TGTGCCAGCAGTTTACGACAGGGGAGAGACGAGCAGTACTTC.

The rearrangement links TRBV5-1 to TRBJ2-7; 7 positions agree with TRBD1. Trimming removed 4 bases from V and 0 bases from J; junction bases left unmatched: 7. The CDR3 is made up of 15 amino acids. Germline lookup yields CDR1 SGHRS and CDR2 YFSETQ. The CDR3 nucleotides read TGCGCCAGCAGCAATCCGGGACAGAGCTCCTACGAGCAGTACTTC. Translating gives CASSNPGQSSYEQYF. Supplemented by reference TRBV5-1 and TRBJ2-7, the full variable domain reads KAGVTQTPRYLIKTRGQQVTLSCSPISGHRSVSWYQQTPGQGLQFLFEYFSETQRNKGNFPGRFSGRQFSNSRSEMNVSTLELGDSALYLCASSNPGQSSYEQYFGPGTRLTVT.

The gene calls are TRBV2 and TRBJ1-4, with unresolved D. CDR1 is SNHLY, CDR2 FYNNEI, per germline. Trimming cost V 2 bases and J 1 base, with 8 bases left between them. The CDR3 is 15 amino acids. In nucleotides, the CDR3 is TGTGCCAGCAGTGAAAAGAGAGGAACTAATGAAAAACTGTTTTTT. Translation gives CASSEKRGTNEKLFF.

The rearrangement joins TRBV19 to TRBJ1-4; 8 bases are shared with TRBD1. This CDR3 comprises 15 residues. CDR1 and CDR2 from the germline V gene are LNHDA and SQIVND (reference sequence). Trimming took 5 bases from V and 4 from J; bases not matched to a gene: 6. The CDR3 reads CASSSTGDYNEKLFF. CDR3 coding DNA: TGTGCCAGTAGTTCGACAGGGGACTATAATGAAAAACTGTTTTTT.

The sample holds one count of this clone. The chain employs TRBV5-3 and TRBJ2-6; 8 bases are a match to TRBD1. TRBV5-3 is noted as an ORF with a role that remains uncertain. V shed 3 bases and J 2 bases; nucleotides not matched to a gene: 7. This CDR3 is built from 17 residues. The CDR3: CARSSLDREPGANVLTF. DNA for the CDR3: TGTGCCAGAAGCTCCTTGGACAGGGAGCCTGGGGCCAACGTCCTGACTTTC.

The rearrangement joins TRBV2 to TRBJ2-3; weak D call: TRBD2 (5 bases). The CDR3 loop spans 14 amino acids. Deletions cut 7 bases from V and 2 bases from J, with 13 bases between. CDR1 is SNHLY and CDR2 is FYNNEI in the germline V gene. The CDR3 DNA follows: TGTGCCAGCATCGGGGTCACTCCCACAGATACGCAGTATTTT. It translates to CASIGVTPTDTQYF.

The chain links TRBV2 to TRBJ1-5, with TRBD1 identical over 7 bases. This CDR3 has 15 amino acids. Germline-derived CDR1 and CDR2 are SNHLY and FYNNEI. The J segment lost 5 bases and the V segment lost 7 bases, leaving 11 bases of the junction unmatched. The chain's CDR3 is CASTDRETWDQPQHF. The CDR3 bases are TGTGCCAGCACCGACAGGGAAACCTGGGATCAGCCCCAGCATTTT.

Worth noting for this clone: Additional DNA sequences in this sample encode the identical CDR3. CDR3 amino acids: CASTPSSYNEQFF. CDR3 DNA sequence: TGTGCCAGCACCCCTAGCTCCTACAATGAGCAGTTCTTC. J is TRBJ2-1 and V is TRBV6-6; D is unclear. Trimming left V 7 bases short and J 0 bases short, with 7 bases between. This CDR3 has 13 amino acids. Germline V gene sequence: CDR1 MNHNY, CDR2 SVGAGI (reference sequence).

V and J are TRBV5-6 and TRBJ1-4; D is ambiguous. V dropped 5 bases and J dropped 7 bases, with 12 bases sitting between them. The CDR3 runs to 13 residues. The V gene's germline CDR1 is SGHDT and CDR2 YYEEEE. The CDR3 loop is CASSGGYGEKLFF. In nucleotides, the CDR3 is TGTGCCAGCAGTGGAGGGTACGGTGAAAAACTGTTTTTT. The full variable domain, completed using reference TRBV5-6 and TRBJ1-4, is DAGVTQSPTHLIKTRGQQVTLRCSPKSGHDTVSWYQQALGQGPQFIFQYYEEEERQRGNFPDRFSGHQFPNYSSELNVNALLLGDSALYLCASSGGYGEKLFFGSGTQLSVL.

This clone turned up a few times. This chain links TRBV4-1 with TRBJ1-5; a possible D gene is TRBD1 (5 bases). V lost 0 bases, J lost 0 bases, and 9 bases lay in between. Germline lookup yields CDR1 MGHRA and CDR2 YSYEKL. The CDR3 spans 16 residues. CDR3 protein: CASSQDQGYSNQPQHF. The CDR3 DNA is TGCGCCAGCAGCCAAGATCAGGGTTATAGCAATCAGCCCCAGCATTTT.

The chain carries TRBV19 and TRBJ1-1; D gene unclear. Germline-derived CDR1 and CDR2 are LNHDA and SQIVND (reference sequence). V lost 1 base to trimming and J lost 4 bases, with 7 bases between them. The CDR3 length is 13 residues. The chain's CDR3 is CASSIGGSTEAFF. In nucleotides, the CDR3 is TGTGCCAGTAGTATAGGAGGGAGCACTGAAGCTTTCTTT. Full variable domain (rest looked up from reference TRBV19 and TRBJ1-1): DGGITQSPKYLFRKEGQNVTLSCEQNLNHDAMYWYRQDPGQGLRLIYYSQIVNDFQKGDIAEGYSVSREKKESFPLTVTSAQKNPTAFYLCASSIGGSTEAFFGQGTRLTVV.

In this sample, this clone turned up once. This sequence joins TRBV20-1 and TRBJ2-1; 7 bases line up with TRBD1. Trimming took 3 bases from V and 16 from J; bases not matched to a gene: 9. CDR1 is DFQATT and CDR2 is SNEGSKA in the germline V gene (reference sequence). The CDR3 runs to 11 residues. The CDR3 region has the DNA TGCAGTGCTAGCCGGGACAGAGGGGTCTTCTTC. Its protein product is CSASRDRGVFF.

The chain uses TRBV28 and TRBJ2-7; 11 bases are a match to TRBD2. This CDR3 region has 18 residues. CDR1 is MDHEN and CDR2 is SYDVKM in the germline V gene. V lost 2 bases to trimming and J lost 1 base; unmatched junction nucleotides: 10. Written as DNA, the CDR3 is TGTGCCAGCAGTTTACAATTAGGACTAGCGGGTTCATCCTACGAGCAGTACTTC. This translates into CASSLQLGLAGSSYEQYF.

The chain links TRBV11-3 to TRBJ2-2; TRBD2 agrees at 10 bases. Trimming at V came to 3 bases and at J to 4 bases, leaving 5 bases not matched to a gene. This CDR3 has 16 amino acids. CDR1 SGHNT and CDR2 YENEEA come from the germline V gene. The CDR3 region is CASSFIAGGRTGELFF. CDR3 bases: TGTGCCAGCAGCTTTATAGCGGGAGGTCGCACCGGGGAGCTGTTTTTT.

For the CDR3, the DNA is TGTGCCAGCAGCTTAGAGGCACAGGGCTCATACAATGAGCAGTTCTTC. This codes for CASSLEAQGSYNEQFF. The chain links TRBV11-2 to TRBJ2-1, with D possibly being TRBD1 (6 bases). The V end was cut by 0 bases, the J end by 4 bases, with 13 bases between. This CDR3 has 16 residues. Germline loops: CDR1 SGHAT, CDR2 FQNNGV.

The chain recombines TRBV7-2 with TRBJ2-4; perhaps TRBD1 as D (6 bases). The germline V gene has CDR1 SGHTA and CDR2 FQGNSA. This CDR3 has 14 residues. The ends were cut back, 5 bases at V and 6 bases at J, with 14 bases in the middle. The CDR3 sequence: CASSKQGRGNIQYF. The CDR3, as DNA: TGTGCCAGCAGCAAACAGGGCCGGGGAAACATTCAGTACTTC.

This clone showed up just once. The genes are TRBV28 and TRBJ2-3, with D possibly matching TRBD2 (6 bases). Trimming pared 3 bases from V and 3 bases from J, leaving 10 bases between. CDR1 and CDR2 from the germline V gene are MDHEN and SYDVKM. The CDR3 covers 14 residues. The CDR3 loop is CASSFLSGTDTQYF. Here the CDR3 DNA reads TGTGCCAGCAGTTTTCTCAGCGGGACAGATACGCAGTATTTT.

V gene TRBV7-2 combines with J gene TRBJ1-5; unclear D gene. Germline V CDR1 and CDR2: SGHTA, FQGNSA. Trimming took 2 bases from V and 0 from J, leaving 8 bases between them. The CDR3 loop spans 15 amino acids. The CDR3 loop is CASSLTLYSNQPQHF. DNA of the CDR3: TGTGCCAGCAGCTTAACCCTATATAGCAATCAGCCCCAGCATTTT.